The 20 T cell receptor beta chains in this list originate from one sample, sequenced in a study of identical twins. TCRdb passed the 5' RACE reads through MiXCR, listing each CDR3 protein once. The repertoire has roughly 690,000 distinct CDR3 sequences, approximately 6% of them found once; the top ten carry around 1.7%. The sample comprised naive T cells sorted from blood. The source of these receptors is a man between 18 and 35 years old in good health.

This clonotype was seen ten or more times. The V call is TRBV24-1, the J call TRBJ2-5; D gene unclear. Germline V gene lookup returns CDR1 KGHDR and CDR2 SFDVKD. CDR3 length: 12 residues. V shed 7 bases and J shed 4 bases, with 9 bases lying between them. As DNA, the CDR3 is TGTGCCACCAGCGTGCAAGGAGAGACCCAGTACTTC. Protein sequence: CATSVQGETQYF.

This clonotype was picked up many times. V and J are TRBV5-1 and TRBJ2-3; 7 bases are shared with TRBD2. Germline V gene data show CDR1 as SGHRS and CDR2 as YFSETQ. After removal of 0 bases from V and 6 bases from J, the junction contained 4 bases not matched to a gene. The CDR3 spans 14 residues. The DNA for the CDR3 is TGCGCCAGCAGCTTGGGTGAGGGAGGGGATACGCAGTATTTT. Its translation: CASSLGEGGDTQYF. The entire variable domain, with the rest obtained from reference TRBV5-1 and TRBJ2-3, is as follows: KAGVTQTPRYLIKTRGQQVTLSCSPISGHRSVSWYQQTPGQGLQFLFEYFSETQRNKGNFPGRFSGRQFSNSRSEMNVSTLELGDSALYLCASSLGEGGDTQYFGPGTRLTVL.

This clonotype was counted between two and nine times. The rearrangement links TRBV5-5 to TRBJ2-7; D uncertain. Trimming shortened V by 1 base and J by 4 bases, and 15 bases separated the two germline ends. Germline assignment: CDR1 SGHKS and CDR2 YYEKEE (reference sequence). This CDR3 comprises 15 residues. The CDR3 loop is CASSLQISRLYEQYF. The CDR3 nucleotides are TGTGCCAGCAGCTTGCAAATCTCACGTCTTTACGAGCAGTACTTC.

This clonotype was picked up a small number of times. This chain uses TRBV7-9 with TRBJ2-7; D gene unclear. Germline values: CDR1 SEHNR, CDR2 FQNEAQ (reference sequence). The CDR3 runs to 12 residues. The V and J ends lost 2 bases and 6 bases respectively, with 8 bases between them. The CDR3 region is CASSLRALEQYF. For the CDR3, the DNA is TGTGCCAGCAGCTTAAGAGCCCTCGAGCAGTACTTC.

This clonotype was seen only a few times. The chain joins TRBV4-3 to TRBJ2-2; D possibly corresponds to TRBD1 (5 bases). This CDR3 contains 12 residues. V was cut by 6 bases and J by 7 bases, with 9 bases left in between. CDR1 is LGHNA and CDR2 is YSLEER in the germline V gene. As DNA, the CDR3 is TGCGCCAGCAGTCGACAGATCGGGGAGCTGTTTTTT. Translating gives CASSRQIGELFF.

This clonotype has more than one count but fewer than ten. The rearrangement joins TRBV2 to TRBJ2-1; the match to TRBD2 covers 10 bases. The J segment lost 2 bases and the V segment lost 9 bases, leaving 7 bases of the junction unmatched. Germline V CDR1 and CDR2: SNHLY, FYNNEI. The CDR3 is made up of 15 amino acids. The CDR3: CASAVLAGAYNEQFF. For the CDR3, the DNA is TGTGCCAGTGCCGTCCTAGCGGGGGCCTACAATGAGCAGTTCTTC.

In the case of this clonotype: Possible read error: a much larger clone is one base away. This chain links TRBV20-1 with TRBJ2-2, with TRBD2 as a possible D gene (6 bases). This CDR3 comprises 15 residues. Germline V lookup: CDR1 DFQATT, CDR2 SNEGSKA (reference sequence). CDR3 sequence reads: CSARKWGLITGELYF. Here the CDR3 DNA reads TGCAGTGCTAGAAAGTGGGGACTTATCACCGGGGAGCTGTATTTT.

This clonotype was observed at least ten times. The chain combines TRBV24-1 with TRBJ2-1; D uncertain. The CDR3 sequence is 16 residues long. Germline V gene lookup returns CDR1 KGHDR and CDR2 SFDVKD. V lost 3 bases and J lost 0, with 11 bases in between. The CDR3 protein is CATSDISTDSYNEQFF. The DNA for the CDR3 is TGTGCCACCAGTGATATTAGTACCGACTCCTACAATGAGCAGTTCTTC.

This clonotype was detected a few times. V gene TRBV28 combines with J gene TRBJ1-2; 8 bases match TRBD1. V lost 6 bases and J lost 1; bases outside the gene matches: 10. Per the germline V gene, CDR1 is MDHEN and CDR2 is SYDVKM. There are 16 residues in the CDR3. CDR3 DNA sequence: TGTGCCAGCAGGCTCATTACAGGGGGAAGTAACTATGGCTACACCTTC. This gives the protein CASRLITGGSNYGYTF.

CDR3 amino acids: CASSQDHPTSSYNEQFF. CDR3 in DNA: TGTGCCAGCAGCCAAGACCATCCCACAAGCTCCTACAATGAGCAGTTCTTC. This sequence joins TRBV3-1 and TRBJ2-1; D is unresolved. CDR1 and CDR2 (germline): LGHDT, YNNKEL (reference sequence). The CDR3 spans 17 residues. The V end was cut by 0 bases, the J end by 0 bases, with 12 bases between.

This clonotype appeared many times. This chain joins TRBV28 and TRBJ2-7, with a weak D call TRBD1 (5 bases). This CDR3 spans 13 amino acids. Germline V gene lookup returns CDR1 MDHEN and CDR2 SYDVKM. Between the trimmed V and J ends, which lost 5 bases and 3 bases, there was a span of 11 bases. The CDR3 here is CASSPDSVYEQYV. In DNA form, the CDR3 reads TGTGCCAGCAGTCCTGACAGCGTCTACGAGCAGTACGTC.

This clonotype was seen a few times. V usage is TRBV12-3 or TRBV12-4 and J usage is TRBJ1-3, with D possibly matching TRBD1 (6 bases). Deletions cut 3 bases from V and 2 bases from J, with 17 bases between. The CDR3 length is 17 residues. CDR3 coding DNA: TGTGCCAGCAGTTTTCGGCGATGGGGGGCAACTGGAAACACCATATATTTT. It is translated as CASSFRRWGATGNTIYF.

This clonotype appeared many times. The chain combines TRBV4-1 with TRBJ2-1, with no clear D. The CDR3 totals 13 residues. Germline CDR1 MGHRA, CDR2 YSYEKL. V was shortened by 0 bases and J by 5 bases, with 5 bases between the two germline ends. CDR3 amino acids: CASSQDPNNEQFF. CDR3 sequence (DNA): TGCGCCAGCAGCCAAGACCCGAACAATGAGCAGTTCTTC.

A few counts support this clonotype. The chain carries TRBV6-1 and TRBJ2-2; D ambiguous. Germline V CDR1 and CDR2: MNHNS, SASEGT. V lost 6 bases and J 3 bases, leaving 11 bases between the germline ends. CDR3 length: 14 residues. The CDR3 coding sequence is TGTGCCAGCAGAATTTGGACCTACACCGGGGAGCTGTTTTTT. As protein: CASRIWTYTGELFF.

The chain is built from TRBV12-5 and TRBJ2-2, with D unresolved. This CDR3 comprises 13 residues. Germline loops: CDR1 LGHNT, CDR2 FRNRAP. The V end lost 6 bases, the J end lost 4 bases, and 9 bases lay between the germline ends. The CDR3 sequence is CASGEPGTGELFF. The DNA of the CDR3 is TGTGCTAGTGGGGAGCCGGGCACCGGGGAGCTGTTTTTT.

This clonotype was observed a handful of times. V gene TRBV6-1 combines with J gene TRBJ1-1; maybe TRBD1 (6 bases). Germline V gives CDR1 MNHNS, CDR2 SASEGT. The V and J ends lost 6 bases and 4 bases respectively, with 18 bases between them. The CDR3 spans 15 residues. This CDR3 is CASSPHSGAGTEAFF. As DNA, the CDR3 is TGTGCCAGCAGCCCCCATTCAGGGGCCGGCACTGAAGCTTTCTTT.

This clonotype occurred a few times. The chain employs TRBV5-1 and TRBJ2-2; D ambiguous. The V end lost 1 base, the J end lost 3 bases, and 10 bases lay between the germline ends. The CDR3 covers 15 residues. The germline gives CDR1 SGHRS, CDR2 YFSETQ. In DNA, the CDR3 is TGCGCCAGCAGCTTGACATCCGTCTACACCGGGGAGCTGTTTTTT. Protein sequence: CASSLTSVYTGELFF.

The CDR3 region is CASSELAATDTQYF. The CDR3 DNA reads TGCGCCAGCAGTGAACTAGCGGCCACAGATACGCAGTATTTT. V and J are TRBV10-1 and TRBJ2-3; 8 bases are shared with TRBD2. The CDR3 totals 14 residues. The V gene's germline CDR1 is WNHNN and CDR2 SYGVQD (reference sequence). The V segment lost 3 bases and the J segment 2 bases; nucleotides outside the gene matches: 1.

The chain has TRBV7-8 and TRBJ1-4; D remains ambiguous. This CDR3 spans 14 amino acids. V shed 5 bases and J shed 8 bases, with 15 bases lying between them. The germline V gene has CDR1 SGHVS and CDR2 FQNEAQ. The CDR3 DNA follows: TGTGCCAGCAGCAGCCGGGCATCTGACGAAAAACTGTTTTTT. Protein sequence: CASSSRASDEKLFF.

This clonotype was seen a handful of times. This chain links TRBV13 with TRBJ2-7; D not resolved. Germline loops: CDR1 PRHDT, CDR2 FYEKMQ (reference sequence). Trimming left V 0 bases short and J 5 bases short, with 11 bases between. The CDR3 contains 14 residues. The CDR3 reads CASSLGLRGNEQYV. The CDR3 bases are TGTGCCAGCAGCTTAGGCCTCCGTGGTAACGAGCAGTACGTC.